This TCR beta chain stems from a study of T cell responses to AZD1222 COVID-19 vaccine. Turning to the study itself: The analysis combined second doses at about 4 or about 12 weeks.

Study-level findings and limits: There were vaccine-associated CD4 TCRs across spike, dominant at 160-218 and 743-854. White British people made up most donors, females outnumbered males, and clonal diversity was possibly underestimated.

Notes on this clone: No antigen is known for it.

TCRdb keeps only in-frame clones here, not all; method: immunoSEQ multiplex PCR. The sample records tens of thousands of clones, 87% being singletons. Per the germline V gene, CDR1 is MNHEY and CDR2 is SVGAGI. The length of the CDR3 is 15 residues. With 6 bases removed from V and 4 bases from J, the gap between germline ends came to 16 bases. The receptor was derived from an adult in good health. Source: peripheral blood, taken on day 0 of AZD1222 vaccination. V usage is TRBV6-5 and J usage is TRBJ1-3; D unclear. The CDR3 DNA reads as TGTGCCAGCAGCCCCCGGAGGGAGGAAGGAAACACCATATATTTT. This codes for CASSPRREEGNTIYF.